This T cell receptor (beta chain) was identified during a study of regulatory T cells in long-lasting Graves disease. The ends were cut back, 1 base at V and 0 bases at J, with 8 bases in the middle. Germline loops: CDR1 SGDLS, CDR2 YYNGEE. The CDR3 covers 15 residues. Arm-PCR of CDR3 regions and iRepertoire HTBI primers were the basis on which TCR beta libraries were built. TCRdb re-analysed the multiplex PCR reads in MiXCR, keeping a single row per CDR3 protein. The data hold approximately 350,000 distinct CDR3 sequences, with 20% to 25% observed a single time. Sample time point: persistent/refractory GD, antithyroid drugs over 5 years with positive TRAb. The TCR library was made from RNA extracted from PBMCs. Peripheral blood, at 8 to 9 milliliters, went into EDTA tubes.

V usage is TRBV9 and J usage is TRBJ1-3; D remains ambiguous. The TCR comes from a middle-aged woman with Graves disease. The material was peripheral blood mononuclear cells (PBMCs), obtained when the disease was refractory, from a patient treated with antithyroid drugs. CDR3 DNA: TGTGCCAGCAGCGTACACAGTGACTCTGGAAACACCATATATTTT. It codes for CASSVHSDSGNTIYF.